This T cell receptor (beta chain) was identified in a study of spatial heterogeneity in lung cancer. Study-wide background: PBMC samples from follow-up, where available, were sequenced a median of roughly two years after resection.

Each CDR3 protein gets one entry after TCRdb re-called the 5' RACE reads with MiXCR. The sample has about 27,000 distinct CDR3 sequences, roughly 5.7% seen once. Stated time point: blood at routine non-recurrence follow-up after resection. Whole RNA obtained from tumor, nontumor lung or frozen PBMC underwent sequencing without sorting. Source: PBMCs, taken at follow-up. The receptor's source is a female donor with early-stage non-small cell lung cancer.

The CDR3: CASSAGRMNTEAFF. The CDR3 DNA sequence: TGTGCCAGCAGTGCGGGACGGATGAACACTGAAGCTTTCTTT. The V gene is TRBV27, the J gene TRBJ1-1; D is perhaps TRBD1 (5 bases). V was pared by 5 bases and J by 0 bases, with 10 bases between. CDR3 length: 14 residues. Per the germline V gene, CDR1 is MNHEY and CDR2 is SMNVEV (reference sequence).